This TCR beta chain is from a study of cytomegalovirus exposure and HLA in healthy donors. Study overall: Researchers found that about 82% of over 350 genotyped donors fell within the Caucasian-associated ancestry cluster.

In the PCR, 60 Vbeta and 13 Jbeta primers were used. Some clones are missing from TCRdb's copy, which holds only in-frame ones; the method was immunoSEQ multiplex PCR. The data contain around 96,000 clones, about 84% of them seen just once; the ten biggest clones take up 2% to 2.5%. For this clone: Its antigen is not identified.

Per germline, CDR1 PRHDT and CDR2 FYEKMQ (reference sequence). V lost 4 bases, J lost 5 bases, and 20 bases lay in between. The CDR3 contains 17 residues. General study findings and limits: Most sequenced TCRs were rare (though some public TCRs occurred in many donors).

The sequence derives from a young man in good health and CMV-seronegative. The sample comprised PBMCs. The chain joins TRBV13 to TRBJ2-2, with D perhaps TRBD1 (6 bases). This CDR3 reads CASSSTLTGMRTGELFF. CDR3 nucleotides: TGTGCCAGCAGCTCCACACTCACAGGGATGCGGACCGGGGAGCTGTTTTTT.